Shown below are 2 T cell receptor beta chains from a single sample sequenced in a study of T-cell memory formation after mild COVID-19. TCRdb recomputed calls from the 5' RACE reads with MiXCR, one row per CDR3 protein. The profile shows 300,000 to 350,000 distinct CDR3 sequences, around 13% of them singletons. The sample consisted of PBMCs or a T cell subset sorted from them (not recorded which). These receptors were collected from a man between 18 and 29 years old who had mild COVID-19 (a few samples of this study predate the infection). Cell type and time point are not known.

The CDR3 DNA reads TGTGCCAGCAGTTACTATGGACAGGGGTACGACGAGCAGTACTTC. Translation: CASSYYGQGYDEQYF. The J gene is TRBJ2-7, the V gene TRBV6-2 or TRBV6-3; 9 bases line up with TRBD1. CDR3 length: 15 residues. With 1 base clipped from V and 5 bases from J, the junction kept 6 bases outside the gene matches. Germline V gene lookup returns CDR1 MNHEY and CDR2 SVGEGT.

A remark on this clonotype: At one end the junction does not follow the germline gene, possibly because of a read error. CDR3 sequence reads: CASNLAGGGAGEQFF. CDR3 nucleotides: TGCGCCAGCAACTTGGCCGGCGGGGGGGCCGGTGAGCAGTTCTTC. This chain joins TRBV5-1 and TRBJ2-1, with 9 nucleotides matching TRBD2. Germline V gene data show CDR1 as SGHRS and CDR2 as YFSETQ. CDR3 length equals 15 residues.